The entry below describes one T cell receptor (beta chain). The target antigen is unknown. In each case, RNA was isolated and then reverse transcribed into cDNA as the sequencing template. Repertoires were generated with immunoSEQ multiplex PCR, while TCRdb's copy carries only in-frame clones and drops some. The sample includes 150,000 to 200,000 clones, around three fifths seen only once; the top ten take 0.85% to 1.3%. The data stem from a study of CD8+ T cells in alopecia areata. As for the study in general: Among treated patients, oral tofacitinib was administered at 5 to 10 mg twice daily. Whole-study findings and limits: How baseline CD8+ expansion relates to response remains uncertain (there was one nonresponder). Resident alphabeta T cells of normal skin are also sequenced in scalp samples.

Treatment denoted: oral pan-JAK inhibitor, 5-10 mg twice daily. The CDR3 is 14 residues long. Germline-derived CDR1 and CDR2 are MNHEY and SMNVEV (reference sequence). V was clipped by 6 bases and J by 3 bases; unmatched bases: 7. This rearrangement joins TRBV27 to TRBJ2-7; TRBD1 matches 8 bases. The sequencing used CD4+ T cells sorted from blood, collected at week 24, from a patient treated with tofacitinib. This clonotype was obtained from a human donor with alopecia areata. Here the CDR3 DNA reads TGTGCCAGCAGCCGCAGGACAGGGCTCTACGAGCAGTACTTC. Its translation: CASSRRTGLYEQYF.